This TCR beta chain appears in the sequencing data of a study of T cell changes during pregnancy in multiple sclerosis. Libraries were prepared by immunoSEQ multiplex PCR; TCRdb keeps only in-frame clonotypes and omits some of them. The data show about 100,000 clones, 75% to 95% seen once. CDR3 size: 13 residues. V lost 5 bases and J 5 bases, leaving 12 bases between the germline ends. Germline values: CDR1 SGHAT, CDR2 FQNNGV. This clone was seen just once. This specimen consisted of peripheral blood, obtained in the second trimester of pregnancy. This receptor was identified in a female donor in good health, enrolled as a control in a pregnancy study. The rearrangement joins TRBV11-2 to TRBJ1-2; D not certain. The CDR3 DNA reads as TGTGCCAGCAGCCCCCGGGGATCGTATGGCTACACCTTC. Its protein is CASSPRGSYGYTF.